A selection of T cell receptor beta chains follows, all from one sample in a study of T cell responses to AZD1222 COVID-19 vaccine. Assay: immunoSEQ multiplex PCR; the TCRdb copy retains only in-frame clones and omits some. Seen here are 100,000 to 150,000 clones, more than 70% observed once, and the top ten hold 3.5% to 5%. Sequenced here: peripheral blood, sampled 28 days after the second AZD1222 dose. The receptors shown here come from an adult who received the AZD1222 COVID-19 vaccine. The CDR3 runs from the conserved cysteine through the conserved F or W. D genes are given only for firm matches. Clone sizes are given selectively: once, few, many, or a class where the clone is expanded.

cdr3_length	d_call	v_call	clone_size	j_call	cdr3_aa	cdr3_nt
15	NA	TRBV9	NA	TRBJ2-5	CASSVATNQKETQYF	TGTGCCAGCAGCGTAGCCACTAACCAAAAGGAGACCCAGTACTTC
14	NA	TRBV7-9	NA	TRBJ1-1	CASSLAERGTEAFF	TGTGCCAGCAGCTTAGCTGAAAGGGGCACTGAAGCTTTCTTT
16	TRBD1	TRBV11-1	NA	TRBJ1-2	CASSLGRGWTNYGYTF	TGTGCCAGCAGCTTAGGCAGGGGGTGGACGAACTATGGCTACACCTTC
17	NA	TRBV7-9	NA	TRBJ1-3	CASSLDWGQISGNTIYF	TGTGCCAGCAGCTTAGATTGGGGACAAATCTCTGGAAACACCATATATTTT
15	NA	TRBV27	few	TRBJ1-5	CASRVTPYSNQPQHF	TGTGCCAGCAGAGTGACCCCTTATAGCAATCAGCCCCAGCATTTT
15	NA	TRBV9	NA	TRBJ1-2	CASSPWGRAVDGYTF	TGTGCCAGCAGCCCTTGGGGGAGGGCAGTCGATGGCTACACCTTC
14	NA	TRBV2	few	TRBJ1-2	CASSENRGRRGYTF	TGTGCCAGCAGTGAAAACCGAGGGAGACGTGGCTACACCTTC
13	TRBD1	TRBV10-3	once	TRBJ2-1	CAIRTGTRLEQFF	TGTGCCATTCGGACAGGAACCCGCCTTGAGCAGTTCTTC
13	NA	TRBV21-1	NA	TRBJ2-7	CASSKVGTYEQYF	TGTGCCAGCAGCAAAGTTGGGACCTACGAGCAGTACTTC
14	NA	TRBV6-5	once	TRBJ1-5	CASRSRTDNQPQHF	TGTGCCAGCAGATCGCGGACAGACAATCAGCCCCAGCATTTT
11	NA	TRBV6-2/TRBV6-3	NA	TRBJ1-2	CASSPAYGYTF	TGTGCCAGCAGTCCAGCGTATGGCTACACCTTC
16	TRBD2	TRBV28	NA	TRBJ2-1	CASSLWTSGAYNEQFF	TGTGCCAGCAGTTTATGGACTAGCGGGGCATACAATGAGCAGTTCTTC
13	NA	TRBV30	NA	TRBJ1-3	CAWSAGPGNTIYF	TGTGCCTGGAGTGCCGGGCCTGGAAACACCATATATTTT
12	NA	TRBV10-3	NA	TRBJ1-4	CAIRGEGEKLFF	TGTGCCATCAGGGGGGAGGGGGAAAAACTGTTTTTT
16	TRBD1	TRBV5-1	NA	TRBJ1-1	CASSSSPGTENTEAFF	TGCGCCAGCAGCTCTTCCCCCGGGACAGAGAACACTGAAGCTTTCTTT
12	NA	TRBV5-6	NA	TRBJ2-7	CASSRQGFEQYF	TGTGCCAGCAGCCGCCAGGGTTTCGAGCAGTACTTC
12	NA	TRBV30	NA	TRBJ1-3	CAWSVQWNTIYF	TGTGCCTGGAGTGTACAGTGGAACACCATATATTTT
16	TRBD1	TRBV5-1	NA	TRBJ2-2	CASSLEGTGATGELFF	TGCGCCAGCAGCTTGGAAGGGACAGGGGCCACCGGGGAGCTGTTTTTT
12	NA	TRBV10-1	NA	TRBJ1-5	CASSESGRPQHF	TGCGCCAGCAGTGAGTCAGGTCGGCCCCAGCATTTT
14	NA	TRBV11-2	NA	TRBJ2-7	CASSLDRSSYEQYF	TGTGCCAGCAGCTTAGACCGAAGCTCCTACGAGCAGTACTTC
14	NA	TRBV18	few	TRBJ2-3	CASSPPTRTDTQYF	TGTGCCAGCTCACCGCCCACTCGCACAGATACGCAGTATTTT
16	NA	TRBV6-6	once	TRBJ1-5	CASSPHVQGGNQPQHF	TGTGCCAGCAGCCCACACGTACAGGGCGGCAATCAGCCCCAGCATTTT